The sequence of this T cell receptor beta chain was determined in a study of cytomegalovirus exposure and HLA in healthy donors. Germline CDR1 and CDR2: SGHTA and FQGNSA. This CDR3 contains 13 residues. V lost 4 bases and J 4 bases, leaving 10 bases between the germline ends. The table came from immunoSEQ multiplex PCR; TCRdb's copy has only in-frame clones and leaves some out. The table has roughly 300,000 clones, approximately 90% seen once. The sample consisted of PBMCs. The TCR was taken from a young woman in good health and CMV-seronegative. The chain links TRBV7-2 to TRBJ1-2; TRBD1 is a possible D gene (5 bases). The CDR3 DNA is TGTGCCAGCAGCTACCGACAGATCTATGGCTACACCTTC. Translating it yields CASSYRQIYGYTF.